A selection of T cell receptor beta chains follows, all from one sample in a study of early T cells in non-severe SARS-CoV-2 infection. From the 5' RACE reads, TCRdb called clonotypes with MiXCR, one entry per CDR3 protein. The data contain roughly 43,000 distinct CDR3 sequences, about 25% of them singletons. The material was whole blood, obtained at baseline. These TCRs come from an adult who was a healthcare worker with PCR-confirmed SARS-CoV-2 infection or an uninfected control (not recorded which). Each CDR3 is given with its conserved first and last residue. The D gene is left open where the match is weak. Clone size appears in some rows only: once, few, many, or a class for an expanded clone.

clone_size,d_call,j_call,v_call,cdr3_aa,cdr3_nt
-,-,TRBJ1-6,TRBV10-2,CASSLSGNSPLHF,TGCGCCAGCAGTCTCAGCGGTAATTCACCCCTCCACTTT
-,TRBD2,TRBJ2-7,TRBV5-4,CASSLKTGTSPFEQYF,TGTGCCAGCAGCTTAAAGACCGGGACTAGCCCATTCGAGCAGTACTTC
few,TRBD1,TRBJ2-7,TRBV6-2/TRBV6-3,CASSPVTGAAYEQYF,TGTGCCAGCAGTCCGGTCACAGGGGCCGCCTACGAGCAGTACTTC
-,-,TRBJ2-1,TRBV2,CASRGRSYNEQFF,TGTGCGTCAAGGGGCCGCTCCTACAATGAGCAGTTCTTC
few,TRBD1,TRBJ1-1,TRBV10-2,CASRTGEGTEAFF,TGCGCCAGCAGGACAGGGGAAGGCACTGAAGCTTTCTTT
-,-,TRBJ1-5,TRBV12-3/TRBV12-4,CASGVSAGGQHF,TGTGCCAGCGGAGTTTCGGCAGGTGGCCAGCATTTT
many,-,TRBJ1-1,TRBV7-9,CASSLVQGAFF,TGTGCCAGCAGCTTAGTCCAGGGCGCTTTCTTT
few,-,TRBJ1-2,TRBV3-1,CASSLGNPNYGYTF,TGTGCCAGCAGCCTTGGGAATCCTAACTATGGCTACACCTTC
few,-,TRBJ1-2,TRBV20-1,CSARVSRQSHTF,TGCAGTGCTAGAGTTTCGAGACAATCCCACACCTTC
few,-,TRBJ2-3,TRBV7-3,CASSPRAGVVRTDTQYF,TGTGCCAGCAGCCCAAGGGCAGGGGTGGTTCGCACAGATACGCAGTATTTT
-,TRBD1,TRBJ2-1,TRBV3-1,CASSQVQGSYNEQFF,TGTGCCAGCAGCCAAGTACAGGGGTCCTACAATGAGCAGTTCTTC
few,-,TRBJ2-1,TRBV2,CARKQGSYNEQFF,TGTGCCAGAAAACAGGGTTCCTACAATGAGCAGTTCTTC
-,TRBD2,TRBJ2-7,TRBV7-6,CASSRTGGAYEQYF,TGTGCCAGCAGCCGGACGGGGGGAGCCTACGAGCAGTACTTC